This is a list of T cell receptor beta chains from one sample in a study of identical twins. MiXCR was run by TCRdb on the 5' RACE reads, yielding one entry per CDR3 protein. Of 240,000 or so distinct CDR3 sequences in the sample, over 9.5% were seen once. Sequencing input: memory T cells sorted from blood. Receptors were obtained from a man in his forties or fifties in good health. Both conserved end residues are part of each CDR3. The D gene is left open where the match is weak. A row's size may be missing; if present it is once, few, many or a size class.

d_gene	j_gene	abundance	v_gene	CDR3aa	CDR3nt
.	TRBJ2-1	once	TRBV6-6	CASSPPSNEQFF	TGTGCCAGCAGTCCCCCGAGCAATGAGCAGTTCTTC
.	TRBJ2-1	.	TRBV30	CAWGKEGPDEQFF	TGTGCCTGGGGGAAGGAGGGACCCGATGAGCAGTTCTTC
TRBD2	TRBJ2-1	few	TRBV7-6	CASSRLSGKNNEQFF	TGTGCCAGCAGCCGGCTTAGCGGGAAAAACAATGAGCAGTTCTTC
.	TRBJ2-6	.	TRBV29-1	CSVEAPSDSGANVLTF	TGCAGCGTTGAAGCCCCCTCTGATTCTGGGGCCAACGTCCTGACTTTC
.	TRBJ2-3	many	TRBV12-3/TRBV12-4	CASRESLASSDTQYF	TGTGCCAGCAGAGAGTCTCTAGCGTCTTCAGATACGCAGTATTTT
.	TRBJ2-1	.	TRBV4-3	CASSQEYGPAYTSSYNEQFF	TGCGCCAGCAGCCAAGAATACGGACCAGCCTACACGAGCTCCTACAATGAGCAGTTCTTC
.	TRBJ2-3	many	TRBV5-1	CASRRYLGASTDTQYF	TGCGCCAGCAGAAGATATTTGGGGGCTAGCACAGATACGCAGTATTTT
.	TRBJ1-3	few	TRBV21-1	CASNPRVTGAPFSGNTIYF	TGTGCCAGCAACCCTCGGGTTACAGGGGCCCCCTTCTCTGGAAACACCATATATTTT
.	TRBJ1-2	many	TRBV10-3	CAISESVSLYGYTF	TGTGCCATCAGTGAGTCAGTCAGCCTCTATGGCTACACCTTC
TRBD1	TRBJ1-1	few	TRBV12-3/TRBV12-4	CASSLSQGGYTEAFF	TGTGCCAGCAGTTTAAGTCAAGGGGGCTACACTGAAGCTTTCTTT
.	TRBJ1-1	many	TRBV15	CATSRGVNTEAFF	TGTGCCACCAGCCGGGGAGTGAACACTGAAGCTTTCTTT
.	TRBJ1-5	many	TRBV6-2/TRBV6-3	CASTDSRYQPQHF	TGTGCCAGCACGGACAGCCGGTATCAGCCCCAGCATTTT
.	TRBJ2-1	medium-sized	TRBV20-1	CSALPDTEQFF	TGCAGTGCTCTACCAGACACTGAGCAGTTCTTC
.	TRBJ2-1	.	TRBV23-1	CASSEIHNEQFF	TGCGCCAGCAGCGAAATCCACAATGAGCAGTTCTTC
.	TRBJ1-3	.	TRBV20-1	CSARGLTLGNTIYF	TGCAGTGCTCGTGGTCTAACTCTTGGAAACACCATATATTTT
.	TRBJ2-7	many	TRBV30	CAWSGSRRTYEQYF	TGTGCCTGGAGTGGTAGCAGGCGAACCTACGAGCAGTACTTC